This T cell receptor beta chain was sequenced during a study of shared T cell receptors in the human thymus. Assay used: immunoSEQ multiplex PCR; TCRdb lists only in-frame clones, some missing. The table includes 720,000 or so clones, over 75% detected once. Germline V gene sequence: CDR1 MGHRA, CDR2 YSYEKL. V dropped 0 bases and J dropped 7 bases, with 15 bases sitting between them. CDR3 length: 15 residues. This sample was shared with a second study, whose subject was human thymus T cells. As that study records: Related reports documented highly overlapping thymic repertoires among unrelated individuals.

The source of this sequence is a girl under three years old with a congenital heart defect. Sequenced sample: thymocytes. The chain carries TRBV4-1 and TRBJ1-2; D is possibly TRBD1 (5 bases). The CDR3 coding sequence is TGCGCCAGCAGCCAAGATCCGCCAGCAGGGTCTGGCTACACCTTC. Amino acids: CASSQDPPAGSGYTF.